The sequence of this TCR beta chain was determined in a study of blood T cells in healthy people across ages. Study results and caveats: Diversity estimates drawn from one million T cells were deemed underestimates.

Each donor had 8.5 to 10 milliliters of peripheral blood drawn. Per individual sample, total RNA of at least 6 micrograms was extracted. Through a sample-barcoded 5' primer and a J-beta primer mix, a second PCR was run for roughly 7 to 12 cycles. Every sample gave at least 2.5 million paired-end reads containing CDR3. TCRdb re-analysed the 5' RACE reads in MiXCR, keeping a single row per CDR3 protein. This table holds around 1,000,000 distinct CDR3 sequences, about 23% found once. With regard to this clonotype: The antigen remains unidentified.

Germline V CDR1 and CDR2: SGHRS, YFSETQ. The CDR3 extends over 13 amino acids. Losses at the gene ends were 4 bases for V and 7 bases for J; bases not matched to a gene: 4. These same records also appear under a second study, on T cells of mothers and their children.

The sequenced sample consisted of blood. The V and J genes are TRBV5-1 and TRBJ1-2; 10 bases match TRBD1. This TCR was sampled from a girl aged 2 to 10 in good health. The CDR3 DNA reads TGCGCCAGCAGCGGCGGGACAGGGGTTGGCTACACCTTC. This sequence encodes CASSGGTGVGYTF.